The next 19 T cell receptor beta chains were all read from a single sample in a study of T-cell reconstitution after alpha-beta-depleted transplantation in children. A library of TCRbeta sequences, prepared with unique molecular identifiers, was generated. Using its own MiXCR run on the PCR reads, TCRdb lists one record per CDR3 protein. Of about a million distinct CDR3 sequences detected, 25% to 35% appear once; the ten largest clones hold 28%. Source: PBMCs, mostly from graft donor cells, taken 360 days after TCRalphabeta/CD19-depleted stem cell transplant. These receptor sequences come from a boy younger than two who had a stem cell transplant for SCID, so the T cells may come from the graft donor.

The chain joins TRBV7-9 to TRBJ2-1, with TRBD2 as a possible D gene (5 bases). The CDR3 is made up of 14 amino acids. V was trimmed by 5 bases and J by 6 bases, leaving 14 bases between them. Germline V lookup: CDR1 SEHNR, CDR2 FQNEAQ (reference sequence). DNA for the CDR3: TGTGCCAGCAGCCCGCCTACTAGGTTCAATGAGCAGTTCTTC. It yields the protein CASSPPTRFNEQFF.

The table lists this clonotype with a few counts. The chain couples TRBV16 to TRBJ1-1; unclear D gene. Germline V gene data show CDR1 as KGHSY and CDR2 as FQNENV. V dropped 3 bases and J dropped 6 bases, with 17 bases sitting between them. The CDR3 runs 15 residues. The CDR3, as DNA: TGTGCCAGCAGCCACCCATTCTCTTCTCCCCCTGAAGCTTTCTTT. Translation: CASSHPFSSPPEAFF.

Only a few counts were recorded for this clonotype. The chain has TRBV18 and TRBJ2-5; D remains unclear. The CDR3 runs 13 residues. Germline lookup yields CDR1 KGHSH and CDR2 LQKENI. Trimming took 1 base from V and 3 from J, leaving 6 bases between them. CDR3 residues: CASSPRAKETQYF. CDR3 coding DNA: TGTGCCAGCTCACCACGGGCGAAAGAGACCCAGTACTTC.

The chain couples TRBV4-2 to TRBJ1-2, with D tentatively TRBD1 (5 bases). There are 18 residues in the CDR3. V lost 0 bases, J lost 1 base, and 18 bases lay in between. Germline V CDR1 and CDR2: LGHNA, YNFKEQ. In DNA, the CDR3 is TGTGCCAGCAGCCAAGAAGAATGGGATAGGGGCATTAACTATGGCTACACCTTC. This encodes CASSQEEWDRGINYGYTF.

The CDR3 region is CASSEQTGVNTEAFF. CDR3 DNA: TGTGCCAGCAGTGAACAGACAGGGGTGAACACTGAAGCTTTCTTT. The rearrangement uses TRBV25-1 and TRBJ1-1, with TRBD1 matching 8 bases. The CDR3 length is 15 residues. Germline CDR1 reads MGHDK; CDR2 reads SYGVNS. J was trimmed by 0 bases and V by 2 bases; bases with no gene match: 2.

The V gene is TRBV6-1, the J gene TRBJ2-2; TRBD1 matches at 7 bases. The CDR3 spans 15 residues. J was trimmed by 4 bases and V by 4 bases; bases with no gene match: 6. Germline lookup yields CDR1 MNHNS and CDR2 SASEGT. In nucleotides, the CDR3 is TGTGCCAGCAGTGTCCGGACAGGCCCCACCGGGGAGCTGTTTTTT. It encodes CASSVRTGPTGELFF.

This clonotype appeared many times. The chain carries TRBV2 and TRBJ2-1; 10 bases map to TRBD1. This CDR3 region has 12 residues. Germline-derived CDR1 and CDR2 are SNHLY and FYNNEI. J was trimmed by 4 bases and V by 11 bases; bases with no gene match: 2. The CDR3 loop is CASGQGYNEQFF. CDR3 nucleotides: TGTGCCTCGGGACAGGGGTACAATGAGCAGTTCTTC.

The V gene is TRBV2, the J gene TRBJ2-1; perhaps TRBD2 as D (5 bases). Per germline, CDR1 SNHLY and CDR2 FYNNEI. CDR3 length: 12 amino acids. The V and J ends lost 6 bases and 13 bases respectively, with 16 bases between them. The CDR3 protein is CASSLLVLFQFF. The CDR3 nucleotides are TGTGCCAGCAGCCTACTAGTTTTGTTTCAGTTCTTC.

The sample holds many counts of this clonotype. One end of the junction is discordant with germline, which a read error may explain. This rearrangement joins TRBV5-1 to TRBJ1-5; D is possibly TRBD1 (5 bases). CDR1 and CDR2 (germline): SGHRS, YFSETQ. The CDR3 sequence is 14 residues long. The CDR3 sequence is CASSLGGPNQPQHF. The CDR3 region has the DNA TGTGCCAGCAGTTTGGGGGGACCCAATCAGCCCCAGCATTTT.

V gene TRBV29-1 combines with J gene TRBJ1-1; tentatively, D is TRBD1 (6 bases). Deletions cut 7 bases from V and 0 bases from J, with 12 bases between. The V gene's germline CDR1 is SQVTM and CDR2 ANQGSEA. The length of the CDR3 is 13 residues. In DNA, the CDR3 is TGCAGCGGGAGGTCAGGGGTGAACACTGAAGCTTTCTTT. Protein sequence: CSGRSGVNTEAFF.

This clonotype showed up just a few times. Here the CDR3 reads CASREDRGRVNEQFF. In DNA form, the CDR3 reads TGTGCCAGCAGGGAGGACAGGGGTCGGGTCAATGAGCAGTTCTTC. This chain links TRBV6-1 with TRBJ2-1; 9 positions match TRBD1. Unmatched junction bases numbered 9, after V lost 6 bases and J lost 6 bases. In germline, CDR1 is MNHNS, CDR2 SASEGT. The CDR3 spans 15 residues.

The rearrangement uses TRBV14 and TRBJ2-2; weak D call: TRBD1 (6 bases). Germline CDR1 and CDR2: SGHDN and FVKESK. The V end lost 0 bases, the J end lost 5 bases, and 13 bases lay between the germline ends. This CDR3 has 16 residues. This CDR3 is CASSQDLGGVTGELFF. The CDR3 DNA is TGTGCCAGCAGCCAAGATCTAGGGGGTGTTACCGGGGAGCTGTTTTTT.

This clonotype was seen only a few times. This sequence joins TRBV5-1 and TRBJ2-1; possibly TRBD2 for D (5 bases). CDR1 SGHRS and CDR2 YFSETQ come from the germline V gene. CDR3 size: 16 residues. The V end lost 5 bases, the J end lost 0 bases, and 15 bases lay between the germline ends. In DNA form, the CDR3 reads TGCGCCAGCAGGTCCTTCGGGGTGGGCTCCTACAATGAGCAGTTCTTC. Translated, it gives CASRSFGVGSYNEQFF.

The CDR3 nucleotides read TGCAGCGTTGCCCCCTTACTAGCGGGGGGGGACAATGAGCAGTTCTTC. Translating gives CSVAPLLAGGDNEQFF. This sequence joins TRBV29-1 and TRBJ2-1, with TRBD2 identical over 13 bases. V was pared by 4 bases and J by 5 bases, with 8 bases of the junction left unmatched. The CDR3 is made up of 16 amino acids. CDR1 and CDR2 (germline): SQVTM, ANQGSEA.

The V and J genes are TRBV6-5 and TRBJ2-7, with TRBD2 as a possible D gene (5 bases). Germline loops: CDR1 MNHEY, CDR2 SVGAGI. There are 15 residues in the CDR3. Trimming took off 0 bases at V and 0 bases at J, with 9 bases between the two ends. CDR3 DNA sequence: TGTGCCAGCAGTTACTCGAAGAGGGCCTCCTACGAGCAGTACTTC. This translates into CASSYSKRASYEQYF.

The chain employs TRBV12-3 or TRBV12-4 and TRBJ2-3; TRBD1 is a possible D gene (5 bases). The V end was cut by 3 bases, the J end by 6 bases, with 16 bases between. The CDR3 runs to 15 residues. CDR3: CASSFEWGSLDTQYF. For the CDR3, the DNA is TGTGCCAGCAGTTTCGAATGGGGCTCCCTGGATACGCAGTATTTT.

This clonotype was picked up a small number of times. The chain is built from TRBV10-3 and TRBJ2-3, with 7 bases that match TRBD1. CDR1 and CDR2 (germline): ENHRY, SYGVKD. The CDR3 extends over 13 amino acids. With V trimmed by 2 bases and J by 4 bases, 0 bases remained unmatched. Here the CDR3 reads CAISETGADTQYF. DNA of the CDR3: TGTGCCATCAGTGAGACAGGGGCAGATACGCAGTATTTT.

The chain couples TRBV4-3 to TRBJ2-5; either TRBD1 or TRBD2 may fit D (5 bases each). Germline V lookup: CDR1 LGHNA, CDR2 YSLEER. The CDR3 spans 15 residues. The V end was cut by 2 bases, the J end by 2 bases, with 12 bases between. DNA for the CDR3: TGCGCCAGCAGCCAAAATCCAGGGAGACAAGAGACCCAGTACTTC. Amino acids: CASSQNPGRQETQYF.

This clonotype was observed a handful of times. The gene calls are TRBV9 and TRBJ2-3, with 15 bases matching TRBD2. The V gene's germline CDR1 is SGDLS and CDR2 YYNGEE. With 4 bases clipped from V and 5 bases from J, the junction kept 5 bases outside the gene matches. The CDR3 is 16 amino acids. CDR3 coding DNA: TGTGCCAGCAGCCCTAAGGGACTAGCGGGAGGAGATACGCAGTATTTT. Translating gives CASSPKGLAGGDTQYF.